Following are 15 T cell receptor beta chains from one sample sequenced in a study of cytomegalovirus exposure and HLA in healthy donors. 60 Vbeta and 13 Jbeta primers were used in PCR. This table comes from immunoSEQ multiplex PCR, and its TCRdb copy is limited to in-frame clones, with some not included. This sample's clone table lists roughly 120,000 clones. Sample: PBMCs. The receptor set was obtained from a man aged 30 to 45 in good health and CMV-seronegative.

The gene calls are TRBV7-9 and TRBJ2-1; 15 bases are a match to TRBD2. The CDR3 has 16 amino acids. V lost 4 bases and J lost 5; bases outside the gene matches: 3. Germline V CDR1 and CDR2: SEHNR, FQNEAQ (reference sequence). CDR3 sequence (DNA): TGTGCCAGCAGCTCGGGACTAGCGGGAGGCCACAATGAGCAGTTCTTC. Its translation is CASSSGLAGGHNEQFF.

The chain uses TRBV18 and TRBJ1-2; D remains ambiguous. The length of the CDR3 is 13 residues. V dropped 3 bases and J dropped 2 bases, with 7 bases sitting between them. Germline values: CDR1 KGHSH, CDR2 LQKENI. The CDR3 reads CASSPSGNYGYTF. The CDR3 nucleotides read TGTGCCAGCTCACCCTCGGGAAACTATGGCTACACCTTC.

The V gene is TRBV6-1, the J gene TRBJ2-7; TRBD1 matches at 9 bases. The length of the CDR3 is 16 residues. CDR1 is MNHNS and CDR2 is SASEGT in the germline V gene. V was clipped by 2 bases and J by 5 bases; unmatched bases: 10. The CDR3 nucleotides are TGTGCCAGCAGTGAATTCAAGTGGGACAGGGTCAACGAGCAGTACTTC. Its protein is CASSEFKWDRVNEQYF.

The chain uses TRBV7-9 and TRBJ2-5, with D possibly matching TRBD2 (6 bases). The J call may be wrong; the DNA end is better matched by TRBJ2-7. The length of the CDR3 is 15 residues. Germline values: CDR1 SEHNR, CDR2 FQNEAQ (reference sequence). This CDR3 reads CASSSTRDSSYEQYF. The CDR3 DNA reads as TGTGCCAGCAGCTCCACCCGGGACTCCTCCTACGAGCAGTACTTC.

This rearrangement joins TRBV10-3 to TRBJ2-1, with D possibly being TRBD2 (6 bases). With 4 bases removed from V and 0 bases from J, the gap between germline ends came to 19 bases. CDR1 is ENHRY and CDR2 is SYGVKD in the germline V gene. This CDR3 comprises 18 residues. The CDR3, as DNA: TGTGCCATCAGTGGACCCCTTAGCGGCCGAAGCTCCTACAATGAGCAGTTCTTC. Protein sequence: CAISGPLSGRSSYNEQFF.

CDR3 protein: CSVVRLAGLTSTDTQYF. The CDR3 DNA sequence: TGCAGCGTTGTAAGGCTAGCGGGTTTGACTAGCACAGATACGCAGTATTTT. The chain uses TRBV29-1 and TRBJ2-3, with TRBD2 identical over 8 bases. Germline assignment: CDR1 SQVTM and CDR2 ANQGSEA. V trimming: 4 bases; J trimming: 0 bases; junction bases outside the gene matches: 12. The CDR3 totals 17 residues.

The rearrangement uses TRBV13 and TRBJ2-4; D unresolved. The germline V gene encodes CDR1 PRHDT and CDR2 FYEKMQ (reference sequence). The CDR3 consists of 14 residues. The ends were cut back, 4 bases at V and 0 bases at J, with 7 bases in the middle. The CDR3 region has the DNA TGTGCCAGCAGCTATAGCTTAGCCAAAAACATTCAGTACTTC. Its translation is CASSYSLAKNIQYF.

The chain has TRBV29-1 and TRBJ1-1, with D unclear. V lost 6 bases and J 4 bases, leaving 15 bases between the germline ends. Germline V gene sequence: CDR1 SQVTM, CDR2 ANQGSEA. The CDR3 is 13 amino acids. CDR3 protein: CSVPTTSSTEAFF. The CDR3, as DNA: TGCAGCGTCCCGACAACGTCTTCCACTGAAGCTTTCTTT.

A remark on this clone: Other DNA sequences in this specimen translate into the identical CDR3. The CDR3 DNA reads TGTGCCAGCAGTTTAGGGGCAGGGGGCTACGAGCAGTACTTC. Translation: CASSLGAGGYEQYF. This chain links TRBV28 with TRBJ2-7, with 7 bases lining up with TRBD1. In germline, CDR1 is MDHEN, CDR2 SYDVKM. V was pared by 2 bases and J by 3 bases, with 4 bases of the junction left unmatched. This CDR3 is built from 14 residues.

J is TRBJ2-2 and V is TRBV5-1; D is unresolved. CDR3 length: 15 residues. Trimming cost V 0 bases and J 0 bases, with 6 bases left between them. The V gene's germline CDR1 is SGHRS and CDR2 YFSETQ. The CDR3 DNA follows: TGCGCCAGCAGCTTGGAGGCGGCGAACACCGGGGAGCTGTTTTTT. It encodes CASSLEAANTGELFF. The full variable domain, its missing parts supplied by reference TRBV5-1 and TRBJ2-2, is KAGVTQTPRYLIKTRGQQVTLSCSPISGHRSVSWYQQTPGQGLQFLFEYFSETQRNKGNFPGRFSGRQFSNSRSEMNVSTLELGDSALYLCASSLEAANTGELFFGEGSRLTVL.

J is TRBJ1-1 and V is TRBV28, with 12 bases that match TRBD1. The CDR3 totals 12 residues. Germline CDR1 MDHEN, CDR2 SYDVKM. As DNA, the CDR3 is TGTGCAGCAAGGGACAGGGGGCGTAAAGCTTTCTTT. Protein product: CAARDRGRKAFF.

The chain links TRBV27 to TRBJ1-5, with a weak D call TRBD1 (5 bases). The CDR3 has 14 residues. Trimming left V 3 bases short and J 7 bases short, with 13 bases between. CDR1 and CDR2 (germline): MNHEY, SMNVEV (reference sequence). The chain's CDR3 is CASSFGQGGQPQHF. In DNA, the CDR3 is TGTGCCAGCAGTTTCGGGCAGGGAGGACAGCCCCAGCATTTT.

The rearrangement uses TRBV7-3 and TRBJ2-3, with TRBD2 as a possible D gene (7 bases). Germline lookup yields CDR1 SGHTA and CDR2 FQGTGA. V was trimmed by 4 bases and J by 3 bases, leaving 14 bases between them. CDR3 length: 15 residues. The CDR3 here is CASSSGGQGTDTQYF. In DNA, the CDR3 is TGTGCCAGCAGCTCGGGGGGACAAGGAACAGATACGCAGTATTTT.

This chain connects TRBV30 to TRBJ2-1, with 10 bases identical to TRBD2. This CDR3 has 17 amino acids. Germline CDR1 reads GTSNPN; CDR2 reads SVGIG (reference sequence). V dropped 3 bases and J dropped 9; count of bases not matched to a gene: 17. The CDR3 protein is CAWSLSLASGRSGEQFF. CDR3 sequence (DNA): TGTGCCTGGAGCCTCTCCCTGGCTAGCGGGAGAAGTGGTGAGCAGTTCTTC.

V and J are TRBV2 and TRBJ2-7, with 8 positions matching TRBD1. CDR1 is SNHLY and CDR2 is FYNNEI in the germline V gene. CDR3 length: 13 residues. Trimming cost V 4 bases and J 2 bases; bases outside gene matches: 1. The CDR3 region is CASSGGQAYEQYF. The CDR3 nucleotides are TGTGCCAGCAGTGGGGGACAGGCCTACGAGCAGTACTTC. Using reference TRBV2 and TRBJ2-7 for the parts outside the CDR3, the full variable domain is EPEVTQTPSHQVTQMGQEVILRCVPISNHLYFYWYRQILGQKVEFLVSFYNNEISEKSEIFDDQFSVERPDGSNFTLKIRSTKLEDSAMYFCASSGGQAYEQYFGPGTRLTVT.